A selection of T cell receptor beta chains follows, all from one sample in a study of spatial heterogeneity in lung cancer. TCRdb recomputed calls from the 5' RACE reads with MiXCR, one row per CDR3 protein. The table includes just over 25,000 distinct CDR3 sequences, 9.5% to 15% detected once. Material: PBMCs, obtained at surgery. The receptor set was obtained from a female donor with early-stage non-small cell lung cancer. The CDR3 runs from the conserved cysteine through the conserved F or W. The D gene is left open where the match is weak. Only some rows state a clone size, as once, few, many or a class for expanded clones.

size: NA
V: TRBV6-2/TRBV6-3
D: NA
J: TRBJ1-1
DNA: TGTGCCAGCAGCCGCCCTCCCCCCGCGAACACTGAAGCTTTCTTT
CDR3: CASSRPPPANTEAFF

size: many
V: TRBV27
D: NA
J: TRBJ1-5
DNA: TGTGCCAGCAGTTTAGGAGGCGGCTGGGAGCCCCAGCATTTT
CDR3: CASSLGGGWEPQHF

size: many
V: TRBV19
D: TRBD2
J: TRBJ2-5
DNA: TGTGCCAGTAGTACCAGACTAGCGGGATTACAAGAGACCCAGTACTTC
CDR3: CASSTRLAGLQETQYF

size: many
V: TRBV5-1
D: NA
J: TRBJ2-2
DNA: TGCGCCAGCAGCCGGGACTCCGGGGAGCTGTTTTTT
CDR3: CASSRDSGELFF

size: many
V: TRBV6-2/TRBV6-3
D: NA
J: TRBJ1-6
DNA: TGTGCCAGCAGTTACTCCGGGGACCGTAATTCACCCCTCCACTTT
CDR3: CASSYSGDRNSPLHF

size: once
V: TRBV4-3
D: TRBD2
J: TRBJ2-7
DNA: TGCGCCAGCAGCCAGACTAGCGGGAGGTCCTACGAGCAGTACTTC
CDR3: CASSQTSGRSYEQYF

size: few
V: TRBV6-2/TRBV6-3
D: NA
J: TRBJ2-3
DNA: TGTGCCAGCAGTTACGTGGGCCTGTTTGCAGATACGCAGTATTTT
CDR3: CASSYVGLFADTQYF

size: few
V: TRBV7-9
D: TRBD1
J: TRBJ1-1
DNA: TGTGCCAGCAGCTGGACAGGCGCGTCCAACACTGAAGCTTTCTTT
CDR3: CASSWTGASNTEAFF

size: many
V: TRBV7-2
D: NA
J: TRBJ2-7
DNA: TGTGCCAGCAGCTTGAGGGCAGGGACCTACGAGCAGTACTTC
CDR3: CASSLRAGTYEQYF

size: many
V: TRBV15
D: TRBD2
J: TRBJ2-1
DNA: TGTGCCACCAGCAAAACTAGCGAGCACTACAATGAGCAGTTCTTC
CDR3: CATSKTSEHYNEQFF

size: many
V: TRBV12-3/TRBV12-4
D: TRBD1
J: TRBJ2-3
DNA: TGTGCCAGCAGCCGGACAGGGGGCTTATCAGATACGCAGTATTTT
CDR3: CASSRTGGLSDTQYF

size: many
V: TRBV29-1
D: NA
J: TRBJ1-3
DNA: TGCAGCGCCAGCAGGGGTTCAGGAAACACCATATATTTT
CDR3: CSASRGSGNTIYF

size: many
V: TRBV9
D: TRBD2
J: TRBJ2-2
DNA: TGTGCCAGCAGCGTAGGGGATAGCGGGAGCGGGGAGCTGTTTTTT
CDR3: CASSVGDSGSGELFF

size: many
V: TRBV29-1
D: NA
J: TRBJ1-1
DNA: TGCAGCGTTGGATTCAACGGGAAGAACACTGAAGCTTTCTTT
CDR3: CSVGFNGKNTEAFF

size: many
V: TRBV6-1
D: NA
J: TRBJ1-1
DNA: TGTGCCAGCAGACTACAGGGAGTTGAGACTGAAGCTTTCTTT
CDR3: CASRLQGVETEAFF

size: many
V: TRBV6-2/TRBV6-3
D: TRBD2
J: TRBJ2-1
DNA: TGTGCCAGCAGACCTAATCCTAGCGGGAGTTACAATGAGCAGTTCTTC
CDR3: CASRPNPSGSYNEQFF

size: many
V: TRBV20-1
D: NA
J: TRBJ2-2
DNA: TGCAGTGCTAGAGATTCCCAGGTTCCGAACACCGGGGAGCTGTTTTTT
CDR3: CSARDSQVPNTGELFF

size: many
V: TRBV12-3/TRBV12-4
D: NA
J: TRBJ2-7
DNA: TGTGCCAGCAGCCACGACGGATTTTCCTACGAGCAGTACTTC
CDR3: CASSHDGFSYEQYF

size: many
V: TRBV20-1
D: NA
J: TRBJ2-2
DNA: TGCAGTGCTAGAGATCTCGTCAATCGAGCTGGGGAGCTGTTTTTT
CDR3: CSARDLVNRAGELFF

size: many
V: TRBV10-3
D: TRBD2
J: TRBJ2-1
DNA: TGTGCCATCAGTGAGGTACTAGCGGCTTACAATGAGCAGTTCTTC
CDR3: CAISEVLAAYNEQFF